This TCR beta chain was sequenced during a study of lymphopenia after photon versus proton radiotherapy. The table came from immunoSEQ multiplex PCR; TCRdb's copy has only in-frame clones and leaves some out. Of about 17,000 clones listed, roughly 90% are singletons. The starting material was peripheral blood, obtained from a patient treated with photon-based radiotherapy. This receptor was obtained from a woman aged 35 to 49 with cholangiocarcinoma.

The CDR3 region is CASSLGVRGTEAFF. CDR3 bases: TGTGCCAGCAGCCTCGGAGTCAGGGGCACTGAAGCTTTCTTT. The chain joins TRBV14 to TRBJ1-1; possible D gene TRBD1, 6 bases. The germline gives CDR1 SGHDN, CDR2 FVKESK. Trimming shortened V by 4 bases and J by 4 bases, and 13 bases separated the two germline ends. The CDR3 is made up of 14 amino acids.